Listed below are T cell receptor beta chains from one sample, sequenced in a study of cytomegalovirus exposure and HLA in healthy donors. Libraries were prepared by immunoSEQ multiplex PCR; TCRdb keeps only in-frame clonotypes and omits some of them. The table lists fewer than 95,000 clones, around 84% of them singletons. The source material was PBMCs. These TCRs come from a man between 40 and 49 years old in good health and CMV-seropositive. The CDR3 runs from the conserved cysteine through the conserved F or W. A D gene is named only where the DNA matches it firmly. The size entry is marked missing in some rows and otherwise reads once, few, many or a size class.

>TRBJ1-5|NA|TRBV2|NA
CASASRGGNNQPQHF
TGTGCCAGCGCGAGTAGGGGTGGAAACAATCAGCCCCAGCATTTT
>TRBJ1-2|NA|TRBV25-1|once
CASTEGGNYGYTF
TGTGCCAGCACCGAGGGAGGGAACTATGGCTACACCTTC
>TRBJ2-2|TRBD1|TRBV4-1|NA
CASRAGQGNTGELFF
TGCGCCAGCAGGGCGGGACAGGGCAACACCGGGGAGCTGTTTTTT
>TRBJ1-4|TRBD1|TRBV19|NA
CASSMTGTANEKLFF
TGTGCCAGTAGTATGACCGGGACAGCGAATGAAAAACTGTTTTTT
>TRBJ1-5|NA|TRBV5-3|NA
CARSGGQPSNQPQHF
TGTGCCAGAAGCGGAGGGCAGCCTAGCAATCAGCCCCAGCATTTT
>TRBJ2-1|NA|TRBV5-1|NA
CASSLRGPDYNEQFF
TGCGCCAGCAGCTTGCGAGGCCCAGACTACAATGAGCAGTTCTTC
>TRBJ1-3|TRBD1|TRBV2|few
CASSQGTGFGNTIYF
TGTGCCAGCAGTCAAGGGACAGGGTTTGGAAACACCATATATTTT
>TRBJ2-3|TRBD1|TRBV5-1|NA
CASSRGNRGLGTDTQYF
TGCGCCAGCAGCCGGGGTAACAGGGGGCTCGGCACAGATACGCAGTATTTT
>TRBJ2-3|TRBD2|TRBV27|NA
CASRDSGGKNTQYF
TGTGCCAGCAGGGATAGCGGGGGGAAAAATACGCAGTATTTT
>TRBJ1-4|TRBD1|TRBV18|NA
CASSRGQDEKLFF
TGTGCCAGCTCACGCGGACAGGATGAAAAACTGTTTTTT
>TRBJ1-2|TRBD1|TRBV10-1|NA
CAIPGQGPGDTF
TGCGCCATCCCGGGACAGGGCCCAGGGGACACCTTC
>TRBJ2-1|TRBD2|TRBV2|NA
CASSRLAGGYNEQFF
TGTGCCAGCAGTCGACTAGCGGGGGGTTACAATGAGCAGTTCTTC
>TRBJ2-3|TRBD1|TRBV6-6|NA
CASSQGGTDTQYF
TGTGCCAGCAGCCAGGGGGGCACAGATACGCAGTATTTT
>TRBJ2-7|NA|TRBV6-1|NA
CASWSSYEQYF
TGTGCCAGCTGGAGCTCCTACGAGCAGTACTTC
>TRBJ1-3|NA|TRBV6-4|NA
CASRREGTSGNTIYF
TGTGCCAGCAGGAGGGAGGGGACCTCTGGAAACACCATATATTTT
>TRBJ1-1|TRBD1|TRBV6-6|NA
CASSYFDRDTEAFF
TGTGCCAGCAGTTACTTTGACAGGGACACTGAAGCTTTCTTT
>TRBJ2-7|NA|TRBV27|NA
CASSPSVVTYEQYF
TGTGCCAGCAGTCCCTCGGTTGTTACCTACGAGCAGTACTTC
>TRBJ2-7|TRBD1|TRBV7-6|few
CASSLAGQGAREQYF
TGTGCCAGCAGCTTAGCCGGACAGGGGGCGAGGGAGCAGTACTTC
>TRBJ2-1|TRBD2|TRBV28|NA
CASTSGTSGYNEQFF
TGTGCCAGCACCTCAGGGACTAGCGGCTACAATGAGCAGTTCTTC
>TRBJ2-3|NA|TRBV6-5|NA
CASSYSTSGGRDTQYF
TGTGCCAGCAGTTACTCGACCAGCGGAGGGAGAGATACGCAGTATTTT
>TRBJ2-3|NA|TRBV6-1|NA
CASARIANIPDTQYF
TGTGCCAGCGCCCGAATAGCAAACATCCCAGATACGCAGTATTTT
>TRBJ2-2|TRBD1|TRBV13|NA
CASSRWDSTGELFF
TGTGCCAGCAGCAGATGGGACAGCACCGGGGAGCTGTTTTTT
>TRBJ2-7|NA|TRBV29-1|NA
CSVIRDTLDEQYF
TGCAGCGTTATCCGGGACACTCTCGACGAGCAGTACTTC
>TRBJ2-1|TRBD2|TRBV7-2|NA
CASSGSSGSGNEQFF
TGTGCCAGCAGCGGTTCTAGCGGTTCTGGGAATGAGCAGTTCTTC
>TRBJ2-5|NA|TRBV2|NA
CASSERETQYF
TGTGCCAGCAGTGAACGTGAGACCCAGTACTTC
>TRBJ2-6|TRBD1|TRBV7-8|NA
CASSLRAGGAPGANVLTF
TGTGCCAGCAGCTTACGGGCAGGGGGCGCCCCTGGGGCCAACGTCCTGACTTTC
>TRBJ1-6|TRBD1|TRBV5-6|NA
CASSPGGQGFRSLHF
TGTGCCAGCAGCCCCGGGGGACAGGGTTTTCGCTCCCTCCACTTT
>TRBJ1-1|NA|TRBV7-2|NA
CASSFRVENTEAFF
TGTGCCAGCAGCTTCCGGGTCGAGAACACTGAAGCTTTCTTT
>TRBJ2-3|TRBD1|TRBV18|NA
CASSPPWTGEDTQYF
TGTGCCAGCTCACCACCGTGGACAGGGGAGGATACGCAGTATTTT
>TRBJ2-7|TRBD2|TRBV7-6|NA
CASSHSGGLLYEQYF
TGTGCCAGCAGCCATAGCGGGGGCCTTCTCTACGAGCAGTACTTC
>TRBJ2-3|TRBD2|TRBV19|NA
CASSVSSGSFPQYF
TGTGCCAGTAGTGTGTCCAGCGGGAGTTTTCCGCAGTATTTT